These T cell receptor beta chains were read from a single sample in a study of cytomegalovirus exposure and HLA in healthy donors. Produced via immunoSEQ multiplex PCR; TCRdb's table is partial and in-frame only. This table holds about 170,000 clones, around 80% found once. The specimen sequenced was PBMCs. The receptors originated from a woman aged 45-65 years in good health and CMV-seronegative. Both conserved end residues are part of each CDR3. D genes are given only for firm matches. Size tells how often a clone was seen (once, few, many) or the class of an expanded clone, and some rows leave it out.

J,D,V,size,DNA,CDR3
TRBJ2-3,-,TRBV18,-,TGTGCCAGCTCATCCCAAGATACGCAGTATTTT,CASSSQDTQYF
TRBJ1-5,-,TRBV18,-,TGTGCCAGCTCACCTCTGCAGGGGAGTTCTCAGGGTCAGCCCCAGCATTTT,CASSPLQGSSQGQPQHF
TRBJ2-7,TRBD1,TRBV10-1,-,TGCGCCAGCAGTGAGGGACAGGGCCTTGGGCAGTACTTC,CASSEGQGLGQYF
TRBJ2-7,TRBD2,TRBV9,-,TGTGCCAGCAGCGTAGCTACGGGGGGGTACGAGCAGTACTTC,CASSVATGGYEQYF
TRBJ2-7,-,TRBV18,-,TGTGCCAGCTCGTCCCCGGGACAAAACTACGAGCAGTACTTC,CASSSPGQNYEQYF
TRBJ1-4,TRBD1,TRBV27,-,TGTGCCAGCAGTAAAAGGGACAGGGGGTACGAAAAACTGTTTTTT,CASSKRDRGYEKLFF
TRBJ2-1,TRBD2,TRBV7-2,-,TGTGCCAGCAGCTCAGGGACTAGCGAGCAGTTCTTC,CASSSGTSEQFF
TRBJ2-3,TRBD2,TRBV7-9,-,TGTGCCAGCGGGCTAGCGGGCCCAGATACGCAGTATTTT,CASGLAGPDTQYF
TRBJ1-1,TRBD1,TRBV18,-,TGTGCCAGCTCACCACAAAACAGGGGAACTGAAGCTTTCTTT,CASSPQNRGTEAFF
TRBJ2-7,-,TRBV7-9,-,TGTGCCAGCAGCTCTCGGACATACCCCTACGAGCAGTACTTC,CASSSRTYPYEQYF
TRBJ2-2,TRBD2,TRBV5-8,once,TGTGCCAGCAGCGTGGGACTAGCGGGAGTTCCCGGGGAGCTGTTTTTT,CASSVGLAGVPGELFF
TRBJ1-5,-,TRBV6-5,-,TGTGCCAGCAGTTACTCTGGCCCGGGGTTTCATCAGCCCCAGCATTTT,CASSYSGPGFHQPQHF
TRBJ1-1,-,TRBV2,-,TGTGCCAGTACCATGATACAGAACACTGAAGCTTTCTTT,CASTMIQNTEAFF
TRBJ2-7,TRBD1,TRBV6-5,-,TGTGCCAGCAGTTCCCCGGGACAGGGCTCCTACGAGCAGTACTTC,CASSSPGQGSYEQYF
TRBJ1-2,TRBD1,TRBV7-9,-,TGTGCCAGCAGCCCCAGGACAGGGGGCGGCTATGGCTACACCTTC,CASSPRTGGGYGYTF
TRBJ2-7,TRBD1,TRBV9,-,TGTGCCAGCAGCGGGGGTGTGACAGGGGGCGAGCAGTACTTC,CASSGGVTGGEQYF
TRBJ1-5,-,TRBV5-4,-,TGTGCCAGCACCGCGTCCAATCAGCCCCAGCATTTT,CASTASNQPQHF
TRBJ2-3,TRBD2,TRBV9,-,TGTGCCAGCAGCGTAGGAGGACTAGCGGGGGGGGCAGATACGCAGTATTTT,CASSVGGLAGGADTQYF
TRBJ2-1,-,TRBV21-1,-,TGTGCCAGCAGCACCTTAGCGGGGGCTGAGGGGTACAATGAGCAGTTCTTC,CASSTLAGAEGYNEQFF
TRBJ1-4,TRBD1,TRBV28,-,TGTGCCAGCAGTTCCCTTCCGACAGGGGAGCATGAAAAACTGTTTTTT,CASSSLPTGEHEKLFF
TRBJ2-7,TRBD2,TRBV4-3,-,TGCGCCAGCAGCCAAGGGCGGGAGGGCTACTACGAGCAGTACTTC,CASSQGREGYYEQYF
TRBJ2-2,TRBD2,TRBV4-3,-,TGCGCCAGCAGCCAAGTAGGACTAGCGGGGGGGAACACCGGGGAGCTGTTTTTT,CASSQVGLAGGNTGELFF
TRBJ1-5,-,TRBV28,-,TGTGCCAGCAGTCCCTACCTGGGGCATCAGCCCCAGCATTTT,CASSPYLGHQPQHF
TRBJ1-5,TRBD1,TRBV30,-,TGTGCCTGGAGAGCCCGTCTAGGGACAGGGGGAACTCAGCCCCAGCATTTT,CAWRARLGTGGTQPQHF
TRBJ1-1,-,TRBV4-1,-,TGCGCCAGCAGAATCGGGGGGGGTAGAGCTTTCTTT,CASRIGGGRAFF
TRBJ2-7,-,TRBV19,-,TGTGCCAGTAGTCCCCAGATAAAGAGCGCGAACTCCTACGAGCAGTACTTC,CASSPQIKSANSYEQYF
TRBJ2-5,TRBD2,TRBV28,few,TGTGCCACCCATTCGAACCCTCGACTAGCGAGGGAGCAGTACTTC,CATHSNPRLAREQYF
TRBJ2-3,-,TRBV29-1,once,TGCAGCGCCTTACGCAGGGGAACTAGCACAGATACGCAGTATTTT,CSALRRGTSTDTQYF
TRBJ1-4,-,TRBV9,few,TGTGCCAGCAGCTCAGGGGACGGGATTTATGAAAAACTGTTTTTT,CASSSGDGIYEKLFF
TRBJ2-7,TRBD1,TRBV28,-,TGTGCCAGCAGTCCCTACCCGAGAGGACCGGGACAGGGTGGTTACGAGCAGTACTTC,CASSPYPRGPGQGGYEQYF
TRBJ2-1,TRBD2,TRBV19,-,TGTGCCAGTAGTATTTCGCTACTAGCGGGGGGGAATGAGCAGTTCTTC,CASSISLLAGGNEQFF
TRBJ1-4,-,TRBV18,-,TGTGCCAGCTCTACGGCAACTAATGAAAAACTGTTTTTT,CASSTATNEKLFF
TRBJ1-1,-,TRBV9,-,TGTGCCAGCAGCGAAACAGGGTGGACTGAAGCTTTCTTT,CASSETGWTEAFF
TRBJ2-2,TRBD2,TRBV4-2,-,TGTGCCAGCAGCCAAGATCCTAGCGGGGGGGATCGGGACGGGGAGCTGTTTTTT,CASSQDPSGGDRDGELFF
TRBJ1-3,-,TRBV5-6,-,TGTGCCAGCAGCTTCGGACTGTTGAGCTCTGGAAACACCATATATTTT,CASSFGLLSSGNTIYF
TRBJ1-2,-,TRBV10-1,once,TGCGCCAGCAGGGATAACAGGGAGTTGAGCTATGGCTACACCTTC,CASRDNRELSYGYTF
TRBJ1-6,TRBD1,TRBV7-2,-,TGTGCCAGCAGCCCGGGACAGGGGCCTTCGTCCCATAATTCACCCCTCCACTTT,CASSPGQGPSSHNSPLHF
TRBJ2-7,-,TRBV15,-,TGTGCCACCAGCAGAGATCTGCTGGGGCCCACCGAGCAGTACTTC,CATSRDLLGPTEQYF